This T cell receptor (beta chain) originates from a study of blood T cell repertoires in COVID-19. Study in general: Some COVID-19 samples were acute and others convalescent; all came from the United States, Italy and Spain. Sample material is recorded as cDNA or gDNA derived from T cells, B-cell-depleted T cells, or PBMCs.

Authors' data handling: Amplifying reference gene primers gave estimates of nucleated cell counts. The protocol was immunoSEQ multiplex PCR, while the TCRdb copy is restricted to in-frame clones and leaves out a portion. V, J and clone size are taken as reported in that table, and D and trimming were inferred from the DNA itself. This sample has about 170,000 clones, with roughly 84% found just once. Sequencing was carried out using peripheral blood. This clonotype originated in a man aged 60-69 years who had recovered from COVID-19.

Here the CDR3 DNA reads TGTGCCAGAGACATCTATGGCTACACCTTC. This sequence encodes CARDIYGYTF. The gene calls are TRBV2 and TRBJ1-2; D unresolved. Germline CDR1 SNHLY, CDR2 FYNNEI. This CDR3 has 10 residues. Trimming removed 9 bases from V and 4 bases from J, with 6 bases in between.